This TCR beta chain was observed in a study of vaccination and CD4 T cells after COVID-19 (dated 2022 in TCRdb). Looking at the study overall: The convalescent cohort included six males and four females, with two Hispanic individuals, seven Caucasians, two Asians and one multiracial person. Participants got two doses of the Pfizer-BioNTech BNT162b2 vaccine (n=8) or two doses of the Moderna mRNA-1273 vaccine (n=2). Post-COVID blood samples from convalescent patients were collected a median of roughly 100 days after diagnosis, with a range of 35 to 161 days. Post-vaccine blood samples were taken a median of 72 days after the second vaccine dose, with a range of roughly 14 to 250 days. Culture stimuli were overlapping spike peptide pools from SARS-CoV-2 and from the common cold coronaviruses HCoV-NL63, HCoV-OC43 and HCoV-229E. Control cultures received a CEFX viral epitope pool as the positive control, an HIV-1 Nef peptide pool as the negative control, or no peptide. In roughly 10 COVID-19 convalescent patients and a handful of infection-naive healthy vaccine recipients, the spike-specific CD4+ TCR repertoire before mRNA vaccination was compared with the repertoire after mRNA vaccination. An earlier paper using these donors assessed, at the TCR clonotype level, memory CD4+ T cell crossreactivity between SARS-CoV-2 and common cold coronavirus spike proteins.

The research as a whole found: Of the vaccine-specific clones in convalescent patients, 304 of 307, or nearly all, reacted only to SARS-CoV-2 spike and did not cross-react with common cold coronaviruses. Only a relatively small number of convalescent patients were included in the study, and early timepoints following natural infection were not analyzed. Although the median number of SARS-CoV-2-reactive clonotypes went up from roughly 22 after infection to 35 to 40 after vaccination, the increase was not significant. Among the post-vaccine SARS-CoV-2-reactive clones in convalescent patients, a median around 90% showed up only after vaccination, which suggests vaccine-specific priming.

CDR1 and CDR2 (LNHDA, SQIVND) derive from the germline V gene (reference sequence). The CDR3 runs 15 residues from the cysteine to the phenylalanine. Only the CDR3 part of the read is kept: 45 bases, read in frame from the first base. V is pruned by 1 base and J by 4 bases, leaving 3 bases of the junction without a gene match. Of note for this clonotype: This clone's antigen is unknown. One base away there is no much larger clone; base qualities are not given.

Receptors were amplified or captured by PCR. DNA from cultured CD4+ T cells was subjected to TCR sequencing with the Oncomine TCR Beta short-read assay at the Johns Hopkins FTIC core. The QIAamp micro DNA kit was used to extract genomic DNA from the cultured CD4+ T cells. Oncomine TCR Beta libraries from cultured CD4+ T cells were pooled with unique dual indexes and sequenced on an Illumina iSeq 100. The source study handled its data this way. Non-productive sequences were removed, and CDR3s not starting with C, not ending with F or W, or shorter than 7 amino acids were discarded. Antigen-specific clonotypes were identified using the MANAFEST web application through comparison of peptide-stimulated wells with reference and other culture wells. To be called positive, a clone needed an FDR below 0.05, an odds ratio above 5, and a productive frequency above 0.1% in at least two of three replicate wells. A clonotype counted as cross-reactive if it showed significant expansion both in the SARS-CoV-2 spike wells and in at least one common cold coronavirus spike condition. CDR3 homology was assessed with Levenshtein distances (stringdist) and unrooted phylogenetic trees (ape) in R version 3.6.1. TCRdb took the public reads, trimmed them with fastp at Q25, ran MiXCR for clone calling and kept in-frame beta chains. Rows are combined by CDR3 protein, so each entry shows the most common genes and DNA. TCRdb assigned the V and J calls; the authors' analysis was not used. The sample table contains some 10,000 distinct CDR3 sequences; only one count was recorded for almost 30% of them. The ten largest account for about 14% of the sample.

The treatment or condition label, as the study defines it: roughly ten-day PBMC culture with coronavirus spike peptide pools or control peptides (ViraFEST assay). CD4+ T cells from unexposed donors were collected before the COVID-19 pandemic (2011-2018). The ViraFEST assay was used in the study, in which antigen-specific T cells were expanded with peptide pools and expanded clonotypes were subsequently identified by TCR sequencing. Each well held 2.2 million or so PBMCs cultured in IMDM containing approximately 5% human AB serum and approximately 9.6 IU/ml IL-2, with 7.5 to 10 ug/ml peptide pools added. Half of the culture medium was replaced with fresh IL-2-containing medium on days 3 and 7. After 10 to 11 days of culture, CD4+ T cells were isolated by negative selection with the EasySep CD4+ T cell isolation kit. Unexposed donor CD4+ T cells were tested for reactivity to SARS-CoV-2 S and N and four common cold coronavirus spike pools, as cell number allowed. Ficoll-Paque Plus gradient centrifugation was used to isolate PBMCs from whole blood, and the isolated PBMCs were then either used fresh or cryopreserved at -140C. Each culture condition was generally run in triplicate wells. Leukapheresis product for the unexposed donors was purchased commercially.

This sequence was found in a human donor in good health. Sequenced material: CD4+ T cells from blood, cultured in vitro. The chain is assembled from TRBV19 and TRBJ2-2, and 7 junctional nucleotides match TRBD1. The DNA sequence reads TGTGCCAGTAGTATAGGACAGGGTTTCACCGGGGAGCTGTTTTTT. This yields the protein CASSIGQGFTGELFF.